Listed below are T cell receptor beta chains from one sample, sequenced in a study of cytomegalovirus exposure and HLA in healthy donors. Sequenced by immunoSEQ multiplex PCR; TCRdb stores in-frame clones only, minus some. The sample has around 140,000 clones, around four fifths seen once; the top ten hold less than 2%. The sample consisted of PBMCs. All receptors come from a man aged 40-50 years in good health and CMV-seronegative. The CDR3 runs from the conserved cysteine through the conserved F or W. A D gene is named only where the DNA matches it firmly. Some rows have no size entry. The others give once, few or many, or a class for an expanded clone.

CDR3	DNA	size	V	J	D
CASSRGLAGGLVYEQYF	TGCGCCAGCAGCCGCGGACTAGCGGGGGGTCTCGTCTACGAGCAGTACTTC	NA	TRBV4-3	TRBJ2-7	TRBD2
CASSVDPSGGRGEQFF	TGTGCCAGCAGCGTAGACCCCTCGGGGGGCCGGGGTGAGCAGTTCTTC	NA	TRBV9	TRBJ2-1	NA
CASTARSYYGYTF	TGTGCCAGCACAGCCAGGTCTTACTATGGCTACACCTTC	NA	TRBV2	TRBJ1-2	NA
CASGFDLGSNSPLHF	TGTGCTAGTGGTTTTGATCTGGGGAGCAATTCACCCCTCCACTTT	NA	TRBV12-5	TRBJ1-6	NA
CASSWGQPDGYTF	TGCGCCAGCAGCTGGGGACAGCCCGATGGCTACACCTTC	few	TRBV5-1	TRBJ1-2	TRBD1
CASSLGTGDTEAFF	TGTGCCAGCAGCTTAGGGACAGGGGACACTGAAGCTTTCTTT	NA	TRBV5-8	TRBJ1-1	TRBD1
CASTVGGNPSYEQYF	TGTGCCAGCACCGTCGGGGGGAACCCATCCTACGAGCAGTACTTC	NA	TRBV28	TRBJ2-7	TRBD2
CASSSGLARAYEQYF	TGTGCCAGCAGCTCGGGACTAGCGAGAGCCTACGAGCAGTACTTC	NA	TRBV7-2	TRBJ2-7	TRBD2
CASSQGQRGVDEQYF	TGCGCCAGCAGCCAAGGACAGCGTGGAGTGGACGAGCAGTACTTC	NA	TRBV4-1	TRBJ2-7	NA
CASTTGVLSLEQYF	TGTGCCAGCACAACCGGGGTTCTCTCCCTCGAGCAGTACTTC	NA	TRBV5-6	TRBJ2-7	NA
CASSQGPGQGHEQFF	TGCGCCAGCAGCCAAGGCCCGGGACAGGGACATGAGCAGTTCTTC	NA	TRBV4-3	TRBJ2-1	TRBD1
CASSTGQGMRTEAFF	TGTGCCAGCAGTACCGGACAGGGTATGAGAACTGAAGCTTTCTTT	NA	TRBV6-5	TRBJ1-1	TRBD1
CASSVSGGGYEQYF	TGTGCCAGCAGCGTTAGCGGGGGGGGCTACGAGCAGTACTTC	NA	TRBV9	TRBJ2-7	TRBD2
CASSSQGGGNQPQHF	TGTGCCAGCAGCTCCCAGGGTGGGGGCAATCAGCCCCAGCATTTT	NA	TRBV7-2	TRBJ1-5	NA
CASSILGTVEQYF	TGTGCCAGCAGCATCCTCGGGACAGTCGAGCAGTACTTC	once	TRBV7-8	TRBJ2-7	TRBD1
CASITDYGYTF	TGTGCCAGCATAACAGACTATGGCTACACCTTC	NA	TRBV6-6	TRBJ1-2	NA
CASSEPPTTGHYEQYF	TGTGCCAGCAGTGAACCCCCGACGACAGGGCACTACGAGCAGTACTTC	NA	TRBV25-1	TRBJ2-7	TRBD1
CASSLEGASGANVLTF	TGTGCCAGCAGCTTAGAGGGGGCGTCTGGGGCCAACGTCCTGACTTTC	NA	TRBV7-3	TRBJ2-6	TRBD1
CASSPWATTYNEQFF	TGTGCCAGCTCACCGTGGGCTACGACCTACAATGAGCAGTTCTTC	NA	TRBV18	TRBJ2-1	NA
CASRGTGLAGEQRAYNEQFF	TGCGCCAGCAGGGGAACGGGACTAGCGGGAGAGCAGCGGGCTTACAATGAGCAGTTCTTC	NA	TRBV10-1	TRBJ2-1	TRBD2
CASSSSGGIMNTEAFF	TGTGCCAGCAGCTCCTCCGGGGGAATAATGAACACTGAAGCTTTCTTT	few	TRBV7-8	TRBJ1-1	NA
CASSQAGQGGNEQFF	TGCGCCAGCAGCCAAGCGGGACAGGGAGGTAATGAGCAGTTCTTC	NA	TRBV4-1	TRBJ2-1	TRBD1
CASSFWGTEETQYF	TGTGCCAGCAGCTTTTGGGGGACAGAAGAGACCCAGTACTTC	few	TRBV5-4	TRBJ2-5	TRBD1
CASRTGGAGGYTF	TGTGCCAGCAGGACAGGGGGCGCCGGTGGCTACACCTTC	once	TRBV27	TRBJ1-2	TRBD1
CASRDNLYNYYEQYF	TGTGCCAGCAGGGACAATCTCTACAATTATTACGAGCAGTACTTC	NA	TRBV27	TRBJ2-7	NA
CASTKEATQYF	TGTGCCAGCACCAAGGAGGCGACCCAGTACTTC	NA	TRBV2	TRBJ2-5	NA
CAISDPGFTF	TGTGCCATCAGTGACCCGGGTTTCACCTTC	NA	TRBV10-3	TRBJ1-2	NA
CASSVQGGQSYEQYF	TGTGCCAGCAGCGTGCAAGGGGGCCAATCCTACGAGCAGTACTTC	NA	TRBV9	TRBJ2-7	TRBD1
CASTPNPLGRAAYNEQFF	TGCGCCAGCACCCCGAACCCCCTTGGCAGGGCGGCCTACAATGAGCAGTTCTTC	NA	TRBV5-1	TRBJ2-1	NA
CASSPGIYGYTF	TGTGCCAGCAGTCCAGGGATCTATGGCTACACCTTC	NA	TRBV28	TRBJ1-2	NA
CASSLTGLQTGELFF	TGTGCCAGCAGCTTAACGGGACTACAGACCGGGGAGCTGTTTTTT	NA	TRBV7-3	TRBJ2-2	TRBD2
CASSRGGGRTEAFF	TGTGCCAGCAGCCGCGGGGGGGGCCGAACTGAAGCTTTCTTT	once	TRBV9	TRBJ1-1	NA
CASSLMSGALGDEQFF	TGTGCCAGCAGCTTAATGAGCGGGGCCCTGGGGGATGAGCAGTTCTTC	NA	TRBV7-3	TRBJ2-1	TRBD2
CASRLPGAGPFEQYF	TGTGCCAGCAGGCTCCCCGGAGCAGGGCCTTTCGAGCAGTACTTC	NA	TRBV11-2	TRBJ2-7	NA
CASSQDTGPGNTIYF	TGCGCCAGCAGCCAAGATACAGGGCCTGGAAACACCATATATTTT	few	TRBV4-3	TRBJ1-3	NA
CASSLDRMNTEAFF	TGTGCCAGCAGCTTAGACAGAATGAACACTGAAGCTTTCTTT	NA	TRBV7-2	TRBJ1-1	NA
CAWSSLGGSTDTQYF	TGTGCCTGGAGTTCCCTGGGCGGGTCCACAGATACGCAGTATTTT	NA	TRBV30	TRBJ2-3	NA
CASSEEWTAYGYTF	TGTGCCAGCAGTGAAGAGTGGACAGCATATGGCTACACCTTC	NA	TRBV6-1	TRBJ1-2	NA
CASRDAAPQIKGDTGNTIYF	TGTGCCAGCAGGGATGCTGCACCCCAAATAAAAGGGGATACTGGAAACACCATATATTTT	NA	TRBV2	TRBJ1-3	NA
CASSQSGAGNTVYF	TGTGCCAGCAGCCAATCAGGGGCCGGGAACACCGTATATTTT	once	TRBV9	TRBJ1-3	NA
CASSVGTSGGGDEQFF	TGTGCCAGCAGTGTTGGGACTAGCGGGGGCGGTGATGAGCAGTTCTTC	NA	TRBV27	TRBJ2-1	TRBD2
CAWSRQGGYEQYF	TGTGCCTGGAGTAGGCAGGGGGGCTACGAGCAGTACTTC	NA	TRBV30	TRBJ2-7	NA
CASSSRLASEQYF	TGTGCCAGCAGCTCCAGACTAGCTAGCGAGCAGTACTTC	NA	TRBV9	TRBJ2-7	TRBD2
CASSFTGTTGGYTF	TGTGCCAGCAGCTTCACCGGGACAACGGGTGGCTACACCTTC	NA	TRBV5-8	TRBJ1-2	NA
CASSYFGQTNTGELFF	TGTGCCAGCAGTTACTTCGGACAGACGAACACCGGGGAGCTGTTTTTT	NA	TRBV6-5	TRBJ2-2	NA
CATTGTGSWNTEAFF	TGTGCCACCACAGGGACAGGGTCATGGAACACTGAAGCTTTCTTT	NA	TRBV25-1	TRBJ1-1	TRBD1
CASSHKTGDGYTF	TGCGCCAGCAGCCACAAAACAGGGGATGGCTACACCTTC	NA	TRBV4-3	TRBJ1-2	TRBD1
CASSLAHESNQPQHF	TGTGCCAGCAGCTTGGCCCATGAGAGCAATCAGCCCCAGCATTTT	NA	TRBV5-5	TRBJ1-5	NA
CASSRQGMYPGELFF	TGTGCCAGCAGCCGGCAGGGAATGTATCCCGGGGAGCTGTTTTTT	once	TRBV14	TRBJ2-2	NA
CASSPDRDSYNEQFF	TGTGCCAGCAGCCCCGACAGGGACTCCTACAATGAGCAGTTCTTC	few	TRBV7-2	TRBJ2-1	TRBD1
CASSLNFGTVGSPLHF	TGTGCCAGCAGCTTAAATTTCGGGACAGTCGGCTCACCCCTCCACTTT	NA	TRBV7-2	TRBJ1-6	TRBD1
CASSPGTGGLIEQYF	TGTGCCAGCAGCCCTGGGACAGGGGGATTGATCGAGCAGTACTTC	once	TRBV7-3	TRBJ2-7	TRBD1
CASSFPANQEAQYF	TGTGCCAGCAGCTTTCCCGCCAACCAAGAGGCCCAGTACTTC	NA	TRBV11-2	TRBJ2-5	NA
CASRLTSGGTQYF	TGTGCCAGCAGATTAACTAGCGGGGGGACCCAGTACTTC	NA	TRBV5-6	TRBJ2-5	TRBD2
CAISLAGEGYNEQFF	TGTGCCATCAGTTTAGCGGGAGAGGGTTACAATGAGCAGTTCTTC	NA	TRBV10-3	TRBJ2-1	TRBD2
CASSQVPGSGELFF	TGCGCCAGCAGCCAGGTCCCCGGGTCCGGGGAGCTGTTTTTT	NA	TRBV4-3	TRBJ2-2	NA
CASSRGGRGADTQYF	TGCGCCAGCAGCCGGGGAGGGAGGGGAGCAGATACGCAGTATTTT	NA	TRBV4-1	TRBJ2-3	TRBD2
CASSQPSRDRGNTQYF	TGCGCCAGCAGCCAGCCGTCCCGGGACAGGGGTAATACGCAGTATTTT	NA	TRBV4-1	TRBJ2-3	TRBD1
CASSEYPGGGTGELFF	TGTGCCAGCAGTGAATACCCGGGAGGGGGCACCGGGGAGCTGTTTTTT	few	TRBV2	TRBJ2-2	TRBD2